This TCR beta chain was profiled in a study of CD8+ T cells in alopecia areata. Germline assignment: CDR1 DFQATT and CDR2 SNEGSKA (reference sequence). The CDR3 covers 11 residues. V lost 2 bases to trimming and J lost 10 bases, with 9 bases between them. RNA extraction and reverse transcription yielded cDNA as sequencing template. Some clones are missing from TCRdb's copy, which holds only in-frame ones; the method was immunoSEQ multiplex PCR. This sample has approximately 150,000 clones; 62% occur once, and the top ten carry 30% to 45%. Specimen: CD8+ T cells sorted from blood. The genes are TRBV20-1 and TRBJ2-1; D is unresolved. This TCR came from a human donor in good health. In nucleotides, the CDR3 is TGCAGTGCTAGAACCTTAGGAGAGCAGTTCTTC. This codes for CSARTLGEQFF.